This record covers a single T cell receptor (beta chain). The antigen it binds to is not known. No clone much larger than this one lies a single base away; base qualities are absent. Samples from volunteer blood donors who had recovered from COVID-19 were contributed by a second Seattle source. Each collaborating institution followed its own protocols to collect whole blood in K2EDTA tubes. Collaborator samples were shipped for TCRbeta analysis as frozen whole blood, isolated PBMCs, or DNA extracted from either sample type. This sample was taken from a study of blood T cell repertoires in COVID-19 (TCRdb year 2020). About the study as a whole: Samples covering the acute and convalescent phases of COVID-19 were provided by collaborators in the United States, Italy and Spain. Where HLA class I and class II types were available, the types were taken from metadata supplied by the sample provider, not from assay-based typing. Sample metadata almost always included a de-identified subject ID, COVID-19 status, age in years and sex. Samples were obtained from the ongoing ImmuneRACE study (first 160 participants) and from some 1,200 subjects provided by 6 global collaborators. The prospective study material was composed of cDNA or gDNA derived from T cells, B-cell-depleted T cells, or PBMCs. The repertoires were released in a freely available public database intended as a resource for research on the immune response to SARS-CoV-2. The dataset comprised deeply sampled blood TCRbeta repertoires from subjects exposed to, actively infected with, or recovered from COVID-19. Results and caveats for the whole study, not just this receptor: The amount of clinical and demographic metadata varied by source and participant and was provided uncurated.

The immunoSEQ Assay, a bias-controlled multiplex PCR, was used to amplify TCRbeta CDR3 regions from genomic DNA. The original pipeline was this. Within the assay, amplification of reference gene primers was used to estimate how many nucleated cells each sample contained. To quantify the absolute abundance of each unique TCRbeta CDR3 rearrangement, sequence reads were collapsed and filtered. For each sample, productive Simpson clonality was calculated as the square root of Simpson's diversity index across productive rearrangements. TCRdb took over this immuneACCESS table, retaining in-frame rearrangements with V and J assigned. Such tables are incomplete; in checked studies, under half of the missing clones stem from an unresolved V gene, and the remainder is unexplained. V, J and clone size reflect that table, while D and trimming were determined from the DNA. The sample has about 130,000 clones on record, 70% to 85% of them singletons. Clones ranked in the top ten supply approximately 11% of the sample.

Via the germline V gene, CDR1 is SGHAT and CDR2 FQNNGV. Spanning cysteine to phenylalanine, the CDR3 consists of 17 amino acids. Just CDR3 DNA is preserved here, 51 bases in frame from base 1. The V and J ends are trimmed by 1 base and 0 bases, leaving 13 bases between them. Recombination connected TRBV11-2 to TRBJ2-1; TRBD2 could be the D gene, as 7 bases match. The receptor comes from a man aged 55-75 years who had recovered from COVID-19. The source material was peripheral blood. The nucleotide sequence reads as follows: TGTGCCAGCAGCTTAGGAGGGGGGGGAAGCTCCTACAATGAGCAGTTCTTC. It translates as CASSLGGGGSSYNEQFF.